The 18 T cell receptor beta chains given below trace back to one sample, sequenced in a study of T-cell reconstitution after alpha-beta-depleted transplantation in children. The library targeted TCRbeta and was prepared with unique molecular identifiers. In TCRdb, the PCR reads were re-called with MiXCR into one record per CDR3 protein. The table has about 980,000 distinct CDR3 sequences, under 30% seen once. The sample consisted of PBMCs, mostly from graft donor cells, taken 360 days after TCRalphabeta/CD19-depleted stem cell transplant. The receptors shown here come from a boy less than two years old who had a stem cell transplant for SCID, so the T cells may come from the graft donor.

This chain uses TRBV20-1 with TRBJ2-2; TRBD2 might be the D (6 bases). V was shortened by 6 bases and J by 0 bases, with 11 bases between the two germline ends. Germline loops: CDR1 DFQATT, CDR2 SNEGSKA (reference sequence). The CDR3 is 14 amino acids. CDR3 region: CSAAGGPNTGELFF. CDR3 coding DNA: TGCAGTGCCGCCGGGGGACCGAACACCGGGGAGCTGTTTTTT.

The sample holds a few counts of this clonotype. The chain carries TRBV6-2 or TRBV6-3 and TRBJ2-7, with 8 bases identical to TRBD1. Germline V gives CDR1 MNHEY, CDR2 SVGEGT. This CDR3 spans 15 amino acids. V shed 5 bases and J 1 base; nucleotides not matched to a gene: 7. CDR3 bases: TGTGCCAGCAGTCGACCGGGACAGGCTTCCTACGAGCAGTACTTC. As protein: CASSRPGQASYEQYF.

This clonotype was picked up a small number of times. The chain uses TRBV3-1 and TRBJ2-7; D remains unclear. Looked up from germline, CDR1 is LGHDT and CDR2 is YNNKEL (reference sequence). This CDR3 is 11 amino acids long. V shed 8 bases and J shed 3 bases, with 8 bases lying between them. CDR3 residues: CASASLYEQYF. The CDR3 nucleotides read TGTGCCAGCGCGTCCCTCTACGAGCAGTACTTC.

This clonotype came up many times. The CDR3 region is CASSLTAGNQPQHF. The CDR3 DNA follows: TGTGCCAGCAGCTTAACGGCGGGGAATCAGCCCCAGCATTTT. This chain links TRBV5-5 with TRBJ1-5; D not certain. Germline V CDR1 and CDR2: SGHKS, YYEKEE (reference sequence). CDR3 length: 14 residues. V dropped 2 bases and J dropped 4 bases, with 10 bases sitting between them. Drawing the rest from reference TRBV5-5 and TRBJ1-5, the complete variable domain is DAGVTQSPTHLIKTRGQQVTLRCSPISGHKSVSWYQQVLGQGPQFIFQYYEKEERGRGNFPDRFSARQFPNYSSELNVNALLLGDSALYLCASSLTAGNQPQHFGDGTRLSIL.

This clonotype has more than one count but fewer than ten. The V call is TRBV27, the J call TRBJ2-1; 7 nucleotides match TRBD1. CDR3 length: 16 amino acids. The germline V gene encodes CDR1 MNHEY and CDR2 SMNVEV (reference sequence). V gave up 1 base and J gave up 10 bases; unmatched junction bases: 13. In nucleotides, the CDR3 is TGTGCCAGCAGTTTATGGGTGACAGGGTTACCCCGGGAGCAGTTCTTC. The encoded protein is CASSLWVTGLPREQFF.

In its sample, this clonotype was seen a few times. This chain connects TRBV12-3 or TRBV12-4 to TRBJ1-1; D possibly corresponds to TRBD1 (5 bases). The ends were cut back, 6 bases at V and 7 bases at J, with 6 bases in the middle. This CDR3 spans 10 amino acids. The CDR3 sequence is CASSGGEAFF. CDR3 nucleotides: TGTGCCAGCAGCGGGGGTGAAGCTTTCTTT.

The chain carries TRBV3-1 and TRBJ2-1; 13 bases are a match to TRBD2. V lost 4 bases to trimming and J lost 7 bases; unmatched junction nucleotides: 7. The CDR3 has 16 residues. Germline lookup yields CDR1 LGHDT and CDR2 YNNKEL (reference sequence). The CDR3 DNA follows: TGTGCCAGCAGCCTCCGGACTAGCGGGGGTTCAAATGAGCAGTTCTTC. Its protein is CASSLRTSGGSNEQFF.

This clonotype was found a few times. This chain uses TRBV7-9 with TRBJ2-3; no clear D. In germline, CDR1 is SEHNR, CDR2 FQNEAQ (reference sequence). The length of the CDR3 is 17 residues. The V end was cut by 1 base, the J end by 0 bases, with 14 bases between. The CDR3 here is CASSLVILSSSTDTQYF. The CDR3 coding sequence is TGTGCCAGCAGCTTAGTTATCCTTTCTTCTAGCACAGATACGCAGTATTTT.

This clonotype was counted between two and nine times. This chain joins TRBV10-3 and TRBJ2-5, with 8 positions matching TRBD1. The trim removed 6 bases at V and 0 bases at J, leaving 6 bases unmatched. CDR1 and CDR2 (germline): ENHRY, SYGVKD. This CDR3 contains 15 residues. The CDR3 spells CAISLGQAHQETQYF. CDR3 coding DNA: TGTGCCATCAGCCTGGGACAGGCCCACCAAGAGACCCAGTACTTC.

The table lists this clonotype with a few counts. The chain combines TRBV10-2 with TRBJ1-5; 7 nucleotides agree with TRBD1. The CDR3 loop spans 14 amino acids. Germline V lookup: CDR1 WSHSY, CDR2 SAAADI. Germline trimming cut 7 bases from V and 5 bases from J; bases unmatched to any gene: 8. As DNA, the CDR3 is TGCGCCAGCACTAGAACAGGGGCGGATCAGCCCCAGCATTTT. Protein: CASTRTGADQPQHF.

This clonotype has more than one count but fewer than ten. This chain uses TRBV20-1 with TRBJ2-1; 15 nucleotides agree with TRBD2. The CDR3 loop spans 17 amino acids. J lost 8 bases, V lost 5 bases, and 13 bases had no gene match. The germline gives CDR1 DFQATT, CDR2 SNEGSKA (reference sequence). The CDR3 DNA sequence: TGCAGTGCTTACGTCCCGGGACTAGCGGGGGGCTGGTATGAGCAGTTCTTC. It codes for CSAYVPGLAGGWYEQFF.

The chain joins TRBV4-1 to TRBJ2-1; 7 bases line up with TRBD1. V lost 4 bases and J lost 11; bases outside the gene matches: 8. Germline CDR1 and CDR2: MGHRA and YSYEKL. This CDR3 region has 13 residues. The CDR3 loop reads CASSLAQGQQQFF. CDR3 DNA sequence: TGCGCCAGCAGCCTTGCACAGGGGCAGCAGCAGTTCTTC.

The gene calls are TRBV11-2 and TRBJ2-6, with TRBD1 matching over 9 bases. CDR3 length: 19 amino acids. With 4 bases clipped from V and 0 bases from J, the junction kept 10 bases outside the gene matches. CDR1 is SGHAT and CDR2 is FQNNGV in the germline V gene. The CDR3 bases are TGTGCCAGCAGCTCCAGCTTGGGACAGGGAGTCTCTGGGGCCAACGTCCTGACTTTC. Protein sequence: CASSSSLGQGVSGANVLTF. The variable domain in full, completed from reference TRBV11-2 and TRBJ2-6, reads EAGVAQSPRYKIIEKRQSVAFWCNPISGHATLYWYQQILGQGPKLLIQFQNNGVVDDSQLPKDRFSAERLKGVDSTLKIQPAKLEDSAVYLCASSSSLGQGVSGANVLTFGAGSRLTVL.

This clonotype was observed at least ten times. The rearrangement joins TRBV28 to TRBJ2-3, with D unclear. Trimming left V 3 bases short and J 4 bases short, with 5 bases between. This CDR3 comprises 12 residues. CDR1 is MDHEN, CDR2 SYDVKM, per germline. The CDR3 loop is CASSFPPDTQYF. The CDR3 nucleotides read TGTGCCAGCAGTTTTCCCCCAGATACGCAGTATTTT.

The chain couples TRBV7-2 to TRBJ2-2, with no clear D. Trimming stripped 3 bases from V and 0 bases from J, with 8 bases between. CDR3 length: 15 residues. Looked up from germline, CDR1 is SGHTA and CDR2 is FQGNSA. In nucleotides, the CDR3 is TGTGCCAGCAGCTTTAGGAGCTCGAACACCGGGGAGCTGTTTTTT. Translation gives CASSFRSSNTGELFF.

This clonotype has more than one count but fewer than ten. The chain has TRBV6-5 and TRBJ2-7; maybe TRBD1 (5 bases). Germline V gene sequence: CDR1 MNHEY, CDR2 SVGAGI. This CDR3 is 14 amino acids long. The V end was cut by 2 bases, the J end by 4 bases, with 12 bases between. CDR3 sequence (DNA): TGTGCCAGCAGTTACAGCAGGGCCGTTTACGAGCAGTACTTC. Amino acids: CASSYSRAVYEQYF.

For the CDR3, the DNA is TGTGCTAGTGGTCTGGACGGTATCCAAGAGACCCAGTACTTC. Its translation: CASGLDGIQETQYF. The chain recombines TRBV12-5 with TRBJ2-5, with no clear D. The CDR3 spans 14 residues. V lost 5 bases and J 1 base, leaving 11 bases between the germline ends. Per germline, CDR1 LGHNT and CDR2 FRNRAP.

CDR3 sequence reads: CASSQDAQGALGPQETQYF. CDR3 sequence (DNA): TGCGCCAGCAGCCAAGATGCCCAGGGGGCGCTGGGGCCACAAGAGACCCAGTACTTC. The chain carries TRBV4-1 and TRBJ2-5, with 8 positions matching TRBD1. Germline V gene data show CDR1 as MGHRA and CDR2 as YSYEKL. With V trimmed by 0 bases and J by 2 bases, 14 bases remained unmatched. CDR3 length equals 19 residues.